This note documents a single TCR beta chain sequence. Its antigen is not known. The data stem from a study of T-cell memory formation after mild COVID-19. TCR alpha and TCR beta cDNA libraries carrying sample barcodes and UMIs came from 5'RACE with constant-segment primers. Using its own MiXCR run on the 5' RACE reads, TCRdb lists one record per CDR3 protein. The sample lists more than 200,000 distinct CDR3 sequences; approximately 16% were seen once. Study conclusions and caveats: CD4+ bias marked clones expanding day 15 to 37, unlike balanced contracting clones. Clones which contracted sat mainly in CM and EM if CD4+, and in EMRA if CD8+.

The germline CDR1 and CDR2 sequences are SGHTA and FQGTGA. V lost 5 bases to trimming and J lost 4 bases; unmatched junction nucleotides: 9. The length of the CDR3 is 16 residues. The V call is TRBV7-3, the J call TRBJ2-3; 10 bases match TRBD1. Sequencing was done on a sample of PBMCs or a T cell subset sorted from them (not recorded which). This clonotype originated in a young man who had mild COVID-19 (a few samples of this study predate the infection). Cell type and time point are not known. The CDR3 sequence is CASSAGPGQGSDTQYF. CDR3 nucleotide sequence: TGTGCCAGCAGCGCTGGTCCGGGACAGGGGTCAGATACGCAGTATTTT.